Presented here are 31 T cell receptor beta chains from one specimen sequenced in a study of read filtering for tumor transcriptome and immune sequencing. This library used roughly 400 ng RNA and molecular barcoded adaptors spanning alpha/delta and beta/gamma chains. TCRdb redid the calling of the reads with MiXCR, one entry per CDR3 protein. The sample has about 62,000 distinct CDR3 sequences, around 20% seen once. The sequencing input was a population of CD138-negative cells sorted from bone marrow. All receptors derive from a donor aged 40 or older with multiple myeloma.

This clonotype was counted at least ten times. Germline and junction disagree at one end, which may indicate a read error. The chain combines TRBV27 with TRBJ1-4, with D uncertain. Germline values: CDR1 MNHEY, CDR2 SMNVEV (reference sequence). The CDR3 runs 17 residues. Here the CDR3 reads CASSLTVLTTTNEKLFF. In DNA form, the CDR3 reads TGTGCCAGTAGTTTAACGGTCCTAACGACAACTAATGAAAAACTGTTTTTT.

This clonotype occurred many times. The chain recombines TRBV6-1 with TRBJ2-4; a weak D match, TRBD2 (6 bases). V was pared by 10 bases and J by 0 bases, with 16 bases between. The length of the CDR3 is 15 residues. Germline V CDR1 and CDR2: MNHNS, SASEGT. The CDR3 nucleotides read TGTGCCACCAAAATAGCGGTAATAGCCAAAAACATTCAGTACTTC. This sequence encodes CATKIAVIAKNIQYF.

Ten or more counts support this clonotype. DNA for the CDR3: TGCAGTGCTCCCCCAGACGGCCGGACTGCAAGTACTCTGAACACCGGGGAGCTGTTTTTT. This gives the protein CSAPPDGRTASTLNTGELFF. V gene TRBV20-1 combines with J gene TRBJ2-2; perhaps TRBD2 as D (5 bases). There are 20 residues in the CDR3. The V end was cut by 5 bases, the J end by 1 base, with 29 bases between. Per germline, CDR1 DFQATT and CDR2 SNEGSKA (reference sequence).

The rearrangement joins TRBV7-8 to TRBJ2-2; 11 bases agree with TRBD2. Germline CDR1 is SGHVS and CDR2 is FQNEAQ. V shed 4 bases and J 0 bases; nucleotides not matched to a gene: 10. This CDR3 is 19 amino acids long. Here the CDR3 reads CASSSGLAGGQANTGELFF. CDR3 bases: TGTGCCAGCAGCTCAGGCCTAGCGGGGGGCCAAGCGAACACCGGGGAGCTGTTTTTT.

This clonotype was counted ten times or more. The V gene is TRBV29-1, the J gene TRBJ2-7, with 7 positions matching TRBD2. Germline V gives CDR1 SQVTM, CDR2 ANQGSEA. The CDR3 spans 13 residues. The J segment lost 0 bases and the V segment lost 1 base, leaving 0 bases of the junction unmatched. The CDR3 DNA follows: TGCAGCGTTGAAGGGGACTACTCCTACGAGCAGTACTTC. Amino acid sequence: CSVEGDYSYEQYF.

In its sample, this clonotype was seen many times. The genes are TRBV7-9 and TRBJ1-2; TRBD1 is a possible D gene (5 bases). V lost 3 bases, J lost 0 bases, and 11 bases lay in between. The length of the CDR3 is 15 residues. Germline CDR1 and CDR2: SEHNR and FQNEAQ (reference sequence). The CDR3 region is CASSFYQQANYGYTF. The CDR3, as DNA: TGTGCCAGCAGCTTTTACCAACAGGCTAACTATGGCTACACCTTC.

V and J are TRBV7-2 and TRBJ2-3; no clear D. CDR1 is SGHTA and CDR2 is FQGNSA in the germline V gene. The CDR3 covers 15 residues. Trimming removed 5 bases from V and 4 bases from J, with 16 bases in between. CDR3 bases: TGTGCCAGCAGCCCCGGCAGGAGTGTCGCAGATACGCAGTATTTT. Residues: CASSPGRSVADTQYF. The full variable domain, its missing parts supplied by reference TRBV7-2 and TRBJ2-3, is GAGVSQSPSNKVTEKGKDVELRCDPISGHTALYWYRQSLGQGLEFLIYFQGNSAPDKSGLPSDRFSAERTGGSVSTLTIQRTQQEDSAVYLCASSPGRSVADTQYFGPGTRLTVL.

Many counts were recorded for this clonotype. The V gene is TRBV4-2, the J gene TRBJ2-7, with 10 bases matching TRBD1. J gave up 3 bases and V 3 bases, and 8 bases lay outside the gene matches. Germline CDR1 is LGHNA and CDR2 is YNFKEQ. The CDR3 is 16 amino acids. CDR3 loop: CASSQGDRGLDYEQYF. As DNA, the CDR3 is TGTGCCAGCAGCCAGGGCGACAGGGGGCTGGACTACGAGCAGTACTTC.

This clonotype was seen repeatedly, ten times or more. This chain links TRBV30 with TRBJ1-2; the D is unclear. Germline assignment: CDR1 GTSNPN and CDR2 SVGIG (reference sequence). The ends were cut back, 2 bases at V and 0 bases at J, with 19 bases in the middle. The CDR3 extends over 17 amino acids. The CDR3 DNA sequence: TGTGCCTGGAGTTTTGGGGTCGTACTCCCCACTAACTATGGCTACACCTTC. It yields the protein CAWSFGVVLPTNYGYTF. The variable domain in full, with the rest retrieved from reference TRBV30 and TRBJ1-2, is SQTIHQWPATLVQPVGSPLSLECTVEGTSNPNLYWYRQAAGRGLQLLFYSVGIGQISSEVPQNLSASRPQDRQFILSSKKLLLSDSGFYLCAWSFGVVLPTNYGYTFGSGTRLTVV.

With regard to this clonotype: This likely reflects a read error, since a far larger clone is one base away. V gene TRBV9 combines with J gene TRBJ2-1; D may match TRBD1 or TRBD2 (7 bases each). Trimming left V 4 bases short and J 3 bases short, with 11 bases between. The CDR3 loop spans 14 amino acids. Germline CDR1 is SGDLS and CDR2 is YYNGEE. This CDR3 reads CASSPGGGYNEQFF. For the CDR3, the DNA is TGTGCCAGCAGCCCAGGGGGGGGCTACAATGAGCAGTTCTTC. The full variable domain, in which reference TRBV9 and TRBJ2-1 provide the parts outside the CDR3, is DSGVTQTPKHLITATGQRVTLRCSPRSGDLSVYWYQQSLDQGLQFLIQYYNGEERAKGNILERFSAQQFPDLHSELNLSSLELGDSALYFCASSPGGGYNEQFFGPGTRLTVL.

This clonotype was counted at least ten times. The rearrangement uses TRBV21-1 and TRBJ2-2; the table's D gene call, TRBD2, was not cross checked with the DNA. TRBV21-1 is noted as a pseudogene. There are 18 residues in the CDR3. Written as DNA, the CDR3 is TGTGCCAGCAGCTTACAATCCCAGCGGGAGTTCGACACCGGGGAGCTGTTTTTT. Translated: CASSLQSQREFDTGELFF.

With regard to this clonotype: Given a much more abundant clone one base away, this may be a read error. This chain uses TRBV29-1 with TRBJ2-3; TRBD2 aligns across 9 bases. Germline values: CDR1 SQVTM, CDR2 ANQGSEA. The CDR3 loop spans 11 amino acids. In nucleotides, the CDR3 is TGCAGCGTTGAAGTCCAGCGGGAGGAGCATTTT. Its protein is CSVEVQREEHF.

This clonotype has a count of ten or more. The rearrangement links TRBV5-1 to TRBJ1-2, with D uncertain. CDR1 SGHRS and CDR2 YFSETQ come from the germline V gene. V lost 3 bases to trimming and J lost 4 bases, with 13 bases between them. The CDR3 has 14 amino acids. CDR3 in DNA: TGCGCCAGCAGCTGGGTCGACACGACCTATGGCTACACCTTC. It translates to CASSWVDTTYGYTF.

Details on this clonotype: Given a far larger clone just one base away, this is likely a sequencing read error. V usage is TRBV7-6 and J usage is TRBJ2-7, with D perhaps TRBD1 or TRBD2 (6 bases each). This CDR3 spans 17 amino acids. The germline gives CDR1 SGHVS, CDR2 FNYEAQ. This chain's CDR3 is CASSLFKGVRGAYGQYF. The CDR3 coding sequence is TGTGCCAGCAGCTTATTTAAAGGAGTTAGGGGGGCCTACGGGCAGTACTTC.

This clonotype was observed at least ten times. V gene TRBV6-2 or TRBV6-3 combines with J gene TRBJ2-3; D is unclear. Germline lookup yields CDR1 MNHEY and CDR2 SVGEGT. The length of the CDR3 is 15 residues. Trimming took off 0 bases at V and 6 bases at J, with 13 bases between the two ends. The chain's CDR3 is CASSYSVVRSDTQYF. CDR3 nucleotides: TGTGCCAGCAGTTACTCGGTGGTTCGCTCGGATACGCAGTATTTT.

This clonotype was recorded many times. The rearrangement links TRBV29-1 to TRBJ1-2; TRBD1 matches at 10 bases. J lost 5 bases, V lost 5 bases, and 5 bases had no gene match. The germline V gene encodes CDR1 SQVTM and CDR2 ANQGSEA. The CDR3 has 13 amino acids. The CDR3 is CSVRTGGEYGYTF. The CDR3 DNA sequence: TGCAGCGTTCGGACAGGGGGAGAGTATGGCTACACCTTC.

V is TRBV25-1 and J is TRBJ2-5; D is perhaps TRBD1 or TRBD2 (6 bases each). The germline gives CDR1 MGHDK, CDR2 SYGVNS. The CDR3 consists of 15 residues. V was cut by 4 bases and J by 9 bases, with 21 bases left in between. The CDR3 DNA reads as TGTGCCAGCAGTGTCTACGGGGGCCGAGGGGAGGCCCAGTACTTC. This translates into CASSVYGGRGEAQYF. The entire variable domain, with the rest obtained from reference TRBV25-1 and TRBJ2-5, is as follows: EADIYQTPRYLVIGTGKKITLECSQTMGHDKMYWYQQDPGMELHLIHYSYGVNSTEKGDLSSESTVSRIRTEHFPLTLESARPSHTSQYLCASSVYGGRGEAQYFGPGTRLLVL.

Concerning this clonotype: This sequence may be a read error, since a much larger clone differs from it by one base. This sequence joins TRBV3-1 and TRBJ2-6; D gene uncertain. In germline, CDR1 is LGHDT, CDR2 YNNKEL (reference sequence). Trimming removed 7 bases at V and 0 bases at J, with 16 bases between. CDR3 length equals 17 residues. The CDR3 bases are TGTGCCAGCAACCGGAAGGGCCATTTCTCTGGGGCCAACGTCCTGACTTTC. Protein product: CASNRKGHFSGANVLTF.

At least ten counts were recorded for this clonotype. The chain carries TRBV21-1 and TRBJ1-3. TRBV21-1 is a listed pseudogene. This CDR3 spans 15 amino acids. CDR3 sequence (DNA): TGTGCCAGCAGCAAAGGAGGAGGGAGTGGAAACACCATATATTTT. This gives the protein CASSKGGGSGNTIYF.

This clonotype is deemed medium-sized. This chain links TRBV2 with TRBJ2-1, with 7 bases matching TRBD2. The trim removed 7 bases at V and 3 bases at J, leaving 9 bases unmatched. The length of the CDR3 is 15 residues. Looked up from germline, CDR1 is SNHLY and CDR2 is FYNNEI. CDR3 in DNA: TGTGCCAGCAAAGAGGGCGGGAGCAGCTACAATGAGCAGTTCTTC. This gives the protein CASKEGGSSYNEQFF.

In this sample, this clonotype turned up many times. V usage is TRBV5-1 and J usage is TRBJ2-7; D gene uncertain. With 0 bases removed from V and 6 bases from J, the gap between germline ends came to 10 bases. The CDR3 contains 13 residues. Germline values: CDR1 SGHRS, CDR2 YFSETQ. CDR3 loop: CASSLAASVEQYF. CDR3 coding DNA: TGCGCCAGCAGCTTGGCAGCGTCAGTCGAGCAGTACTTC.

As regards this clonotype: A much larger clone is a single base away; this may be a read error. The chain carries TRBV24-1 and TRBJ1-4; D gene unclear. Germline V gene lookup returns CDR1 KGHDR and CDR2 SFDVKD. The CDR3 runs 13 residues. CDR3 in amino acids: CATYWAFNEILFF. Written as DNA, the CDR3 is TGTGCCACCTATTGGGCCTTTAATGAAATACTGTTTTTT.

Ten or more counts support this clonotype. V usage is TRBV5-1 and J usage is TRBJ2-1; 9 bases fit TRBD2. Per germline, CDR1 SGHRS and CDR2 YFSETQ. The trim removed 4 bases at V and 5 bases at J, leaving 4 bases unmatched. The CDR3 has 14 residues. CDR3 sequence (DNA): TGCGCCAGCAGCCCGACTAGCGGTGACAATGAGCAGTTCTTC. Translation gives CASSPTSGDNEQFF.

As concerns this clonotype: At one end the junction does not follow the germline gene, possibly because of a read error. This chain connects TRBV19 to TRBJ1-4, with a weak D call TRBD1 (5 bases). The CDR3 has 15 amino acids. Germline values: CDR1 LNHDA, CDR2 SQIVND (reference sequence). CDR3 protein: CASSTDRATNEKLCF. The CDR3 nucleotides are TGTGCCAGTAGCACTGACAGAGCAACTAATGAAAAACTGTGTTTT.

This clonotype occurred many times. This rearrangement joins TRBV6-6 to TRBJ2-1, with 8 positions matching TRBD2. V shed 2 bases, J shed 5 bases, and the junction held 8 bases outside the gene matches. Per the germline V gene, CDR1 is MNHNY and CDR2 is SVGAGI (reference sequence). The CDR3 spans 16 residues. In DNA form, the CDR3 reads TGTGCCAGCAGTTACCTCGGGGGGCGGGAGGACAATGAGCAGTTCTTC. Its protein is CASSYLGGREDNEQFF.

This clonotype was detected many times. This sequence joins TRBV25-1 and TRBJ2-1; 14 bases map to TRBD2. The V gene end was trimmed by 4 bases and the J gene end by 7 bases; junction bases not matched to a gene: 6. Germline V gene data show CDR1 as MGHDK and CDR2 as SYGVNS. The length of the CDR3 is 16 residues. CDR3 protein: CASSGYGTSGSNEQFF. DNA for the CDR3: TGTGCCAGCAGTGGATACGGGACTAGCGGGAGTAATGAGCAGTTCTTC.

Comments on this clonotype: This may arise from a read error, as a much more abundant clone is one base away. The genes are TRBV6-2 or TRBV6-3 and TRBJ2-7; possible D gene TRBD1, 5 bases. CDR3 length: 12 amino acids. Per the germline V gene, CDR1 is MNHEY and CDR2 is SVGEGT. With 5 bases removed from V and 6 bases from J, the gap between germline ends came to 11 bases. Here the CDR3 reads CASSPTGPEQYF. Written as DNA, the CDR3 is TGTGCCAGCAGTCCTACAGGCCCCGAGCAGTACTTC.

V and J are TRBV20-1 and TRBJ2-4; TRBD2 aligns across 11 bases. CDR3 length: 15 amino acids. V shed 5 bases, J shed 8 bases, and the junction held 11 bases outside the gene matches. The germline V gene has CDR1 DFQATT and CDR2 SNEGSKA (reference sequence). CDR3 coding DNA: TGCAGTGCTGATCCAAGGGGACTAGCGGTGTACATTCAGTACTTC. Protein sequence: CSADPRGLAVYIQYF.

This clonotype was detected many times. This chain joins TRBV2 and TRBJ2-7; 9 nucleotides line up with TRBD1. The V gene's germline CDR1 is SNHLY and CDR2 FYNNEI. The CDR3 spans 15 residues. The V and J ends lost 5 bases and 6 bases, in that order; junction bases with no gene match: 11. Written as DNA, the CDR3 is TGTGCCAGCAGTAGCTCCCGGGACAGGGTGCGCGAGCAGTACTTC. Translated: CASSSSRDRVREQYF.

The chain links TRBV29-1 to TRBJ2-1; D is unresolved. The CDR3 extends over 11 amino acids. Trimming took off 6 bases at V and 6 bases at J, with 9 bases between the two ends. Germline assignment: CDR1 SQVTM and CDR2 ANQGSEA. The CDR3 coding sequence is TGCAGCGTCGAATTTTGCAATGAGCAGTTCTTC. Its protein is CSVEFCNEQFF.

This clonotype was recorded at least ten times. The V and J genes are TRBV7-2 and TRBJ2-1; 9 bases line up with TRBD2. This CDR3 spans 14 amino acids. V was clipped by 5 bases and J by 8 bases; unmatched bases: 7. Germline V CDR1 and CDR2: SGHTA, FQGNSA. The CDR3: CASSPGLANHEQFF. Here the CDR3 DNA reads TGTGCCAGCAGCCCGGGACTAGCAAATCATGAGCAGTTCTTC. Combining the CDR3 with reference TRBV7-2 and TRBJ2-1 gives the whole variable domain GAGVSQSPSNKVTEKGKDVELRCDPISGHTALYWYRQSLGQGLEFLIYFQGNSAPDKSGLPSDRFSAERTGGSVSTLTIQRTQQEDSAVYLCASSPGLANHEQFFGPGTRLTVL.